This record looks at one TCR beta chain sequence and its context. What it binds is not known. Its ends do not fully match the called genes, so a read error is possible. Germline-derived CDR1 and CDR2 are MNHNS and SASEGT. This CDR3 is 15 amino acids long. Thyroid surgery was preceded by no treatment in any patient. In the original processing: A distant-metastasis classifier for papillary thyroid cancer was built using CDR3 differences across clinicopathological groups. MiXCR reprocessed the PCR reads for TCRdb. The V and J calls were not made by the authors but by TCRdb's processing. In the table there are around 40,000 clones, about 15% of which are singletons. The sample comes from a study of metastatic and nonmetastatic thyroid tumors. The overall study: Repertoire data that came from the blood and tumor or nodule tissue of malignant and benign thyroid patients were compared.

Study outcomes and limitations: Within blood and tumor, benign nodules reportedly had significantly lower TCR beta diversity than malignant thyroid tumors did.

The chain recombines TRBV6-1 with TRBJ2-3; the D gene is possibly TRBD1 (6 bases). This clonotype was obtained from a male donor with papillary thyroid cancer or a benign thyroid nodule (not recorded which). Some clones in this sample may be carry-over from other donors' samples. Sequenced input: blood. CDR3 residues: CASGLTGFGTYTQYF. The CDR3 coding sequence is TGTGCCAGCGGGTTAACAGGGTTTGGCACATATACGCAGTATTTT.